Below, 15 T cell receptor beta chains from the same sample are listed, as sequenced in a study of blood T cell repertoires in COVID-19. TCRdb's copy holds only in-frame clones and misses some; the assay was immunoSEQ multiplex PCR. The sample lists more than 90,000 clones, roughly 81% occurring once. Sequencing input: peripheral blood. The receptors were gathered from a man in his forties with acute or convalescent COVID-19.

This rearrangement joins TRBV5-6 to TRBJ2-4; the match to TRBD2 covers 10 bases. Trimming removed 4 bases from V and 0 bases from J; junction bases left unmatched: 10. Per the germline V gene, CDR1 is SGHDT and CDR2 is YYEEEE. The CDR3 covers 18 residues. The DNA of the CDR3 is TGTGCCAGCAGCCTTCGGACTAGCGGAGACTTAGCCAAAAACATTCAGTACTTC. This encodes CASSLRTSGDLAKNIQYF.

This chain links TRBV18 with TRBJ1-2; perhaps TRBD1 as D (6 bases). This CDR3 contains 14 residues. Germline CDR1 and CDR2: KGHSH and LQKENI. V dropped 4 bases and J dropped 13 bases, with 22 bases sitting between them. CDR3 DNA: TGTGCCAGCTCACTACACCCAGCAGGGGAAGGGATCACCTTC. Amino acid sequence: CASSLHPAGEGITF.

V and J are TRBV7-2 and TRBJ1-6; D gene unclear. The CDR3 totals 14 residues. V gave up 5 bases and J gave up 7 bases, with 12 bases separating them. The germline V gene encodes CDR1 SGHTA and CDR2 FQGNSA. The CDR3, as DNA: TGTGCCAGCAGCGTGCCTCGCGGGAATTCACCCCTCCACTTT. Amino acid sequence: CASSVPRGNSPLHF.

The rearrangement joins TRBV3-1 (or the pseudogene TRBV3-2) to TRBJ2-7; TRBD1 is a possible D gene (5 bases). This CDR3 is 13 amino acids long. Per the germline V gene, CDR1 is LGHDT and CDR2 is YNNKEL (reference sequence). V lost 2 bases to trimming and J lost 4 bases, with 9 bases between them. CDR3 region: CASSQLGVYEQYF. The CDR3 DNA reads TGTGCCAGCAGCCAATTAGGGGTGTACGAGCAGTACTTC.

The chain joins TRBV6-6 to TRBJ2-5; D uncertain. Germline V gene data show CDR1 as MNHNY and CDR2 as SVGAGI (reference sequence). Trimming removed 4 bases from V and 0 bases from J, with 6 bases in between. The CDR3 has 13 residues. The CDR3 nucleotides read TGTGCCAGCAGTTTGACACACCAAGAGACCCAGTACTTC. Encoded protein: CASSLTHQETQYF.

Comment on this clone: Other DNA sequences in the same sample also yield this CDR3. J is TRBJ1-2 and V is TRBV18; D is uncertain. Germline assignment: CDR1 KGHSH and CDR2 LQKENI. The length of the CDR3 is 13 residues. With 3 bases removed from V and 4 bases from J, the gap between germline ends came to 9 bases. The CDR3 sequence: CASSPGEGYGYTF. As DNA, the CDR3 is TGTGCCAGCTCACCCGGGGAGGGCTATGGCTACACCTTC.

This rearrangement joins TRBV6-5 to TRBJ2-2; TRBD2 might be the D (6 bases). Trimming left V 5 bases short and J 2 bases short, with 9 bases between. Germline V gives CDR1 MNHEY, CDR2 SVGAGI. The CDR3 totals 14 residues. This chain's CDR3 is CASSIAANTGELFF. The CDR3 DNA sequence: TGTGCCAGCAGTATAGCGGCCAACACCGGGGAGCTGTTTTTT.

The gene calls are TRBV6-5 and TRBJ2-1; 7 nucleotides agree with TRBD2. The V gene end was trimmed by 7 bases and the J gene end by 9 bases; junction bases not matched to a gene: 12. CDR1 and CDR2 (germline): MNHEY, SVGAGI. CDR3 length: 14 residues. The CDR3, as DNA: TGTGCCAGCAAGTCCCTTGGACTAGGCGGTGAGCAGTTCTTC. Translation: CASKSLGLGGEQFF.

The chain recombines TRBV11-3 with TRBJ2-2; 7 bases line up with TRBD1. CDR3 length equals 15 residues. Germline V gene data show CDR1 as SGHNT and CDR2 as YENEEA. The ends lost 6 bases at V and 5 bases at J; junction bases unmatched: 9. The DNA for the CDR3 is TGTGCCAGCAGAAGAACAGGGGCGCTGACCGGGGAGCTGTTTTTT. Amino acids: CASRRTGALTGELFF.

This clone was seen more than once but under ten times. The chain couples TRBV9 to TRBJ2-3; the D gene is possibly TRBD2 (5 bases). From germline, CDR1 is SGDLS and CDR2 YYNGEE. The CDR3 is 15 residues long. Trimming took off 3 bases at V and 1 base at J, with 12 bases between the two ends. The CDR3 bases are TGTGCCAGCAGCGGCGGAGCGGAAGGCACAGATACGCAGTATTTT. As protein: CASSGGAEGTDTQYF.

As to this clone: Other nucleotide sequences in the sample specify the same CDR3. V gene TRBV18 combines with J gene TRBJ1-1; 7 positions agree with TRBD1. With V trimmed by 6 bases and J by 0 bases, 4 bases remained unmatched. The CDR3 is 14 amino acids. The germline CDR1 and CDR2 sequences are KGHSH and LQKENI. In nucleotides, the CDR3 is TGTGCCAGCTCGCCGGACAGGTTGAACACTGAAGCTTTCTTT. This codes for CASSPDRLNTEAFF.

The chain employs TRBV18 and TRBJ2-3, with 8 bases fitting TRBD1. CDR1 and CDR2 from the germline V gene are KGHSH and LQKENI. The trim removed 1 base at V and 4 bases at J, leaving 10 bases unmatched. The CDR3 consists of 17 residues. The chain's CDR3 is CASSPQLWDRRADTQYF. CDR3 coding DNA: TGTGCCAGCTCACCACAATTGTGGGACAGGAGGGCAGATACGCAGTATTTT.

V and J are TRBV11-2 and TRBJ2-2; maybe TRBD2 (6 bases). The CDR3 sequence is 16 residues long. Between the trimmed V and J ends, which lost 1 base and 2 bases, there was a span of 11 bases. Germline assignment: CDR1 SGHAT and CDR2 FQNNGV. The CDR3 protein is CASSLVGGINTGELFF. CDR3 DNA sequence: TGTGCCAGCAGCTTAGTAGGAGGGATAAACACCGGGGAGCTGTTTTTT.

The J gene is TRBJ2-2, the V gene TRBV19; 7 nucleotides agree with TRBD2. The CDR3 runs 18 residues. V gave up 1 base and J gave up 2 bases; unmatched junction bases: 10. Germline V gives CDR1 LNHDA, CDR2 SQIVND (reference sequence). In nucleotides, the CDR3 is TGTGCCAGTAGTATAGGGAGGCGGGGGACGGTAAACACCGGGGAGCTGTTTTTT. Protein: CASSIGRRGTVNTGELFF.

The chain carries TRBV5-4 and TRBJ2-4; TRBD2 matches 10 bases. Trimming at V came to 6 bases and at J to 11 bases, leaving 17 bases not matched to a gene. The CDR3 extends over 16 amino acids. Germline loops: CDR1 SGHNT, CDR2 YYREEE (reference sequence). In nucleotides, the CDR3 is TGTGCCAGCACCTCTGGGCTAGCGGGAGCGAGGGGAGTTCAGTACTTC. Protein: CASTSGLAGARGVQYF.